The entry that follows covers one TCR beta chain sequence. Its antigen is not known. This entry comes from a study of OX40 agonist ivuxolimab in advanced cancers. Study outcomes and limitations: It was not determined which antigens were specifically recognized by the peripheral T cells that had undergone clonal expansion. Among the lowest peripheral clonal expansion occurred in 0.1-3.0 mg/kg partial responders. Researchers report that CD8+ T cells had, on average, more expanded clones than CD4+.

Sequenced by immunoSEQ multiplex PCR; TCRdb stores in-frame clones only, minus some. Of 65,000 to 75,000 clones listed, roughly nine tenths are singletons. Germline values: CDR1 SGHNT, CDR2 YYREEE (reference sequence). The length of the CDR3 is 16 residues. J gave up 3 bases and V 0 bases, and 6 bases lay outside the gene matches. The receptor's source is an adult with an advanced solid tumor such as melanoma, head and neck, liver or kidney cancer. The sequences come from CD4+ or CD8+ T cells sorted from blood, collected in a trial of the OX40 agonist ivuxolimab. V is TRBV5-4 and J is TRBJ2-7, with 10 nucleotides matching TRBD2. In DNA form, the CDR3 reads TGTGCCAGCAGCTTGGCTAGTAGCGGGGGGTTCTACGAGCAGTACTTC. Its translation: CASSLASSGGFYEQYF.